The table lists the clone carrying this TCR beta chain with a count of one. Sequencing was performed with immunoSEQ multiplex PCR; in TCRdb, only in-frame clones are kept and a portion is missing. In the table there are about 120,000 clones, approximately 89% of which are singletons. The sample is drawn from a study of control samples from healthy donors and cancer patients. The sample was blood. The source of this sequence is a woman aged 18 to 35 in good health.

CDR3 residues: CATSRDVSGSGETQYF. Written as DNA, the CDR3 is TGTGCCACCAGCAGAGATGTTAGCGGGAGCGGAGAGACCCAGTACTTC. The chain has TRBV15 and TRBJ2-5, with 9 nucleotides matching TRBD2. The CDR3 length is 16 residues. V shed 0 bases, J shed 4 bases, and the junction held 6 bases outside the gene matches. Per germline, CDR1 LNHNV and CDR2 YYDKDF (reference sequence).